This T cell receptor beta chain was retrieved from a study of blood T cell repertoires in COVID-19. Trimming shortened V by 2 bases and J by 2 bases, and 6 bases separated the two germline ends. This CDR3 has 13 residues. The germline V gene has CDR1 KGHSH and CDR2 LQKENI. Worth noting for this clone: Other DNA sequences in the sample encode the same CDR3.

Measured with immunoSEQ multiplex PCR; TCRdb has only the in-frame clones, and not every one. The profile shows about 150,000 clones, around 85% of them singletons. What was sequenced was peripheral blood. The chain links TRBV18 to TRBJ2-5; possible D gene TRBD2, 6 bases. The TCR comes from a man in his sixties with COVID-19, enrolled during active disease. The CDR3 sequence: CASSPGLQETQYF. DNA of the CDR3: TGTGCCAGCTCACCAGGACTACAAGAGACCCAGTACTTC.